This passage covers 19 T cell receptor beta chains from one sample sequenced in a study of shared clonotypes between healthy human individuals (dated by TCRdb to about 2020). Library creation used the immunoSEQ multiplex PCR assay. In TCRdb, the immuneACCESS table is reduced to in-frame sequences with V and J assigned. These tables do not hold every clone; where another copy was compared, an unresolved V gene accounts for under half, and the others remain unexplained. This sample gives some 2 million clones in total; 95% of them show up just once. The top ten clones comprise 0.1% to 0.15% of the sample. The specimen sequenced was naive CD4+ T cells sorted from blood. What the cell subset or site label conveys for this sample: CD45RA+ positively selected. All receptors derive from a man younger than 35 in good health.

The chain links TRBV7-2 to TRBJ2-1; 13 nucleotides align to TRBD2. The CDR3 extends over 17 amino acids. Germline V CDR1 and CDR2: SGHTA, FQGNSA. Losses at the gene ends were 3 bases for V and 3 bases for J; bases not matched to a gene: 5. The CDR3 sequence is CASSLGLAGTVYNEQFF. For the CDR3, the DNA is TGTGCCAGCAGCTTGGGACTAGCGGGGACCGTCTACAATGAGCAGTTCTTC.

This clone was detected once. The chain links TRBV6-1 to TRBJ2-3; a possible D gene is TRBD2 (6 bases). Germline-derived CDR1 and CDR2 are MNHNS and SASEGT. The CDR3 consists of 17 residues. V lost 2 bases and J lost 3, with 18 bases in between. For the CDR3, the DNA is TGTGCCAGCAGTGAAATCGGGGGAGGAGACGGTACAGATACGCAGTATTTT. It is translated as CASSEIGGGDGTDTQYF.

The V and J genes are TRBV7-2 and TRBJ2-6; the match to TRBD1 covers 8 bases. The CDR3 spans 15 residues. Germline V lookup: CDR1 SGHTA, CDR2 FQGNSA. V trimming: 5 bases; J trimming: 4 bases; junction bases outside the gene matches: 4. For the CDR3, the DNA is TGTGCCAGCAGCCCCAGGGGGCCCGGGGCCAACGTCCTGACTTTC. Its protein is CASSPRGPGANVLTF.

This chain's CDR3 is CASSLQTSWARKETQYF. The CDR3 DNA reads as TGTGCCAGCAGCCTCCAGACTAGCTGGGCACGGAAAGAGACCCAGTACTTC. The genes are TRBV7-2 and TRBJ2-5; 7 nucleotides line up with TRBD2. With V trimmed by 5 bases and J by 3 bases, 15 bases remained unmatched. The CDR3 is made up of 17 amino acids. Germline V gene sequence: CDR1 SGHTA, CDR2 FQGNSA. Variable domain in full (rest from reference TRBV7-2 and TRBJ2-5): GAGVSQSPSNKVTEKGKDVELRCDPISGHTALYWYRQSLGQGLEFLIYFQGNSAPDKSGLPSDRFSAERTGGSVSTLTIQRTQQEDSAVYLCASSLQTSWARKETQYFGPGTRLLVL.

V is TRBV29-1 and J is TRBJ1-1; the match to TRBD1 covers 11 bases. The germline V gene encodes CDR1 SQVTM and CDR2 ANQGSEA. V shed 6 bases and J 4 bases; nucleotides not matched to a gene: 4. The CDR3 totals 13 residues. The DNA of the CDR3 is TGCAGCGTGCGGACAGGGGGCGTCACTGAAGCTTTCTTT. Translated: CSVRTGGVTEAFF.

The chain combines TRBV28 with TRBJ1-2, with 8 bases matching TRBD1. Trimming took 4 bases from V and 4 from J; bases not matched to a gene: 5. Germline V gene lookup returns CDR1 MDHEN and CDR2 SYDVKM. The CDR3 length is 14 residues. The CDR3: CASSSSGGIYGYTF. The CDR3 bases are TGTGCCAGCAGTTCGTCAGGGGGCATCTATGGCTACACCTTC.

The CDR3 sequence is CASSIGQFNEQFF. CDR3 nucleotides: TGTGCCAGCAGTATCGGACAGTTCAATGAGCAGTTCTTC. The chain employs TRBV2 and TRBJ2-1; a possible D gene is TRBD1 (6 bases). This CDR3 is 13 amino acids long. Germline V lookup: CDR1 SNHLY, CDR2 FYNNEI. V lost 5 bases, J lost 6 bases, and 11 bases lay in between.

This chain uses TRBV5-6 with TRBJ2-7; 9 bases align to TRBD1. Germline V gene data show CDR1 as SGHDT and CDR2 as YYEEEE. With V trimmed by 0 bases and J by 2 bases, 6 bases remained unmatched. The CDR3 spans 16 residues. The CDR3 is CASSLGDRVEPYEQYF. In DNA, the CDR3 is TGTGCCAGCAGCTTGGGGGACAGGGTGGAACCCTACGAGCAGTACTTC.

Regarding this clone: The sample contains more than one DNA sequence encoding this CDR3. The chain is built from TRBV28 and TRBJ1-2; a possible D gene is TRBD1 (6 bases). Per the germline V gene, CDR1 is MDHEN and CDR2 is SYDVKM. This CDR3 has 13 residues. The ends were cut back, 1 base at V and 8 bases at J, with 11 bases in the middle. The CDR3 reads CASSLSGGSGYTF. The CDR3 bases are TGTGCCAGCAGTTTATCGGGGGGCAGCGGCTACACCTTC.

This chain links TRBV6-4 with TRBJ2-2; no firm D call. This CDR3 is built from 12 residues. V was pared by 3 bases and J by 6 bases, with 5 bases between. CDR1 and CDR2 from the germline V gene are MRHNA and SNTAGT. CDR3 DNA: TGTGCCAGCAGTGATCAGTCCGGGGAGCTGTTTTTT. Translated: CASSDQSGELFF.

This chain connects TRBV4-2 to TRBJ2-7, with 13 bases lining up with TRBD2. The germline CDR1 and CDR2 sequences are LGHNA and YNFKEQ. V gave up 4 bases and J gave up 3 bases; unmatched junction bases: 9. The CDR3 is 17 residues long. The CDR3 reads CASSLRLAGGEVYEQYF. The CDR3, as DNA: TGTGCCAGCAGCCTCCGACTAGCGGGGGGCGAAGTCTACGAGCAGTACTTC.

J is TRBJ1-5 and V is TRBV6-1, with D uncertain. The CDR3 is made up of 13 amino acids. Germline assignment: CDR1 MNHNS and CDR2 SASEGT. The V and J ends lost 5 bases and 7 bases respectively, with 12 bases between them. This CDR3 reads CASSPLGEQPQHF. CDR3 sequence (DNA): TGTGCCAGCAGTCCCCTAGGTGAGCAGCCCCAGCATTTT.

As regards this clone: The same CDR3 is also encoded by other DNA sequences in this sample. This chain connects TRBV29-1 to TRBJ1-3; D remains unclear. Germline V gives CDR1 SQVTM, CDR2 ANQGSEA. The CDR3 covers 12 residues. The V gene lost 4 bases and the J gene lost 0 bases, with 4 bases spanning the gap. The DNA for the CDR3 is TGCAGCGTTGCCAGCTCTGGAAACACCATATATTTT. Its translation is CSVASSGNTIYF.

J is TRBJ1-1 and V is TRBV18; D gene unclear. The CDR3 contains 11 residues. V was trimmed by 1 base and J by 8 bases, leaving 5 bases between them. The V gene's germline CDR1 is KGHSH and CDR2 LQKENI. The CDR3 sequence: CASSPQREAFF. The CDR3 DNA reads as TGTGCCAGCTCACCACAGCGAGAAGCTTTCTTT.

V is TRBV5-1 and J is TRBJ1-3; no definite D call. Germline V lookup: CDR1 SGHRS, CDR2 YFSETQ. The CDR3 contains 12 residues. The germline V and J ends were trimmed by 3 bases and 5 bases, with 6 bases remaining between them. The CDR3 here is CASSSDRNTIYF. CDR3 coding DNA: TGCGCCAGCAGCTCTGATCGAAACACCATATATTTT. The full variable domain, in which reference TRBV5-1 and TRBJ1-3 provide the parts outside the CDR3, is KAGVTQTPRYLIKTRGQQVTLSCSPISGHRSVSWYQQTPGQGLQFLFEYFSETQRNKGNFPGRFSGRQFSNSRSEMNVSTLELGDSALYLCASSSDRNTIYFGEGSWLTVV.

This clone appeared a few times. This same CDR3 is encoded by further DNA sequences in the sample. The rearrangement links TRBV18 to TRBJ1-5; D is undetermined. Between the trimmed V and J ends, which lost 3 bases and 3 bases, there was a span of 3 bases. Germline V gene data show CDR1 as KGHSH and CDR2 as LQKENI. CDR3 length: 12 residues. CDR3 nucleotide sequence: TGTGCCAGCTCACCCTACAATCAGCCCCAGCATTTT. It encodes CASSPYNQPQHF.

The chain employs TRBV7-2 and TRBJ2-3; tentatively, D is TRBD2 (6 bases). The CDR3 runs to 13 residues. CDR1 and CDR2 (germline): SGHTA, FQGNSA. Trimming left V 5 bases short and J 4 bases short, with 10 bases between. The CDR3 loop reads CASSRDWSDTQYF. In DNA, the CDR3 is TGTGCCAGCAGCAGGGACTGGTCAGATACGCAGTATTTT.

The CDR3: CASSLDDEKLFF. CDR3 sequence (DNA): TGTGCCAGCAGCTTAGACGACGAAAAACTGTTTTTT. The rearrangement links TRBV11-2 to TRBJ1-4; D gene unclear. The CDR3 length is 12 residues. Trimming shortened V by 0 bases and J by 8 bases, and 4 bases separated the two germline ends. Germline V gives CDR1 SGHAT, CDR2 FQNNGV.

DNA of the CDR3: TGCAGCGTTGAGGGACTAGCGGGAGTTAGGGCCTACAATGAGCAGTTCTTC. It specifies CSVEGLAGVRAYNEQFF. The chain links TRBV29-1 to TRBJ2-1, with 14 bases that match TRBD2. Germline V lookup: CDR1 SQVTM, CDR2 ANQGSEA. The CDR3 spans 17 residues. Germline trimming cut 3 bases from V and 2 bases from J; bases unmatched to any gene: 6.